The rows below give T cell receptor beta chains drawn from one sample of a study of T cells after yellow fever vaccination. TCRdb itself ran the 5' RACE reads through MiXCR, one entry per CDR3 protein. In the table there are under 550,000 distinct CDR3 sequences, roughly 22% of which are singletons. Here the sequenced sample was PBMCs, taken approximately 22 days after the first yellow fever vaccination. Source of these receptors: a man between 18 and 35 years old who received the YFV17D yellow fever vaccine. The CDR3 runs from the conserved cysteine through the conserved F or W. D genes are given only for firm matches. Not every row has a clone size; where given, it reads once, few, many or a size class.

V	J	size	D	CDR3	DNA
TRBV25-1	TRBJ2-1	NA	TRBD1	CASSVKTGDNEQFF	TGTGCCAGCAGTGTAAAAACAGGGGACAATGAGCAGTTCTTC
TRBV20-1	TRBJ2-5	NA	NA	CSAKRGAQYF	TGCAGTGCTAAGAGGGGGGCCCAGTACTTC
TRBV6-5	TRBJ2-1	NA	TRBD2	CASSYSWRGGPNEQFF	TGTGCCAGCAGTTACTCTTGGCGGGGGGGCCCAAATGAGCAGTTCTTC
TRBV27	TRBJ1-1	few	NA	CASSPFRGNTEAFF	TGTGCCAGCAGCCCCTTTAGGGGGAACACTGAAGCTTTCTTT
TRBV4-1	TRBJ1-2	few	NA	CASSHLTGNYGYTF	TGCGCCAGCAGCCACCTCACAGGGAACTATGGCTACACCTTC
TRBV7-2	TRBJ2-7	few	TRBD2	CASSPTSGGSYEQYF	TGTGCCAGCAGCCCCACTAGCGGGGGTTCCTACGAGCAGTACTTC
TRBV3-1	TRBJ2-3	NA	TRBD1	CASSLTGVGADTQYF	TGTGCCAGCAGCCTGACAGGGGTCGGCGCAGATACGCAGTATTTT
TRBV20-1	TRBJ2-7	NA	TRBD1	CICRPGQGSYEQYF	TGCATCTGCCGACCGGGACAGGGCTCCTACGAGCAGTACTTC
TRBV7-2	TRBJ2-2	NA	TRBD2	CASSSGSGGTGELFF	TGTGCCAGCAGCTCGGGCAGCGGGGGGACCGGGGAGCTGTTTTTT
TRBV7-8	TRBJ1-5	NA	TRBD1	CASSGGGQGEGPQHF	TGTGCCAGCAGCGGGGGGGGACAGGGCGAGGGGCCCCAGCATTTT
TRBV11-1	TRBJ1-4	few	NA	CASSLEDSGPKQANEKLFF	TGTGCCAGCAGCTTAGAAGATTCCGGACCAAAGCAGGCTAATGAAAAACTGTTTTTT
TRBV6-2/TRBV6-3	TRBJ1-6	few	NA	CAGALGGPNSPLHF	TGTGCCGGCGCCCTGGGAGGGCCCAATTCACCCCTCCACTTT
TRBV5-1	TRBJ2-1	few	NA	CASSLWFLDSGVYNEQFF	TGCGCCAGCAGCTTGTGGTTCTTGGACAGTGGAGTCTACAATGAGCAGTTCTTC
TRBV14	TRBJ2-1	NA	NA	CASRPDSYNEQFF	TGTGCCAGCAGGCCGGACAGCTACAATGAGCAGTTCTTC
TRBV20-1	TRBJ1-5	NA	NA	CSARDLGADQPQHF	TGCAGTGCTAGAGATTTGGGGGCTGATCAGCCCCAGCATTTT
TRBV7-2	TRBJ2-7	many	NA	CASSPSWTDLYEQYF	TGTGCCAGCAGCCCTTCCTGGACGGACCTGTACGAGCAGTACTTC
TRBV5-6	TRBJ2-7	once	NA	CASTRDRFHSYEQYF	TGTGCCAGCACCCGAGACAGATTCCACTCCTACGAGCAGTACTTC
TRBV6-1	TRBJ2-5	NA	TRBD2	CASSERTSGGLQYF	TGTGCCAGCAGTGAACGGACTAGCGGGGGCCTTCAGTACTTC
TRBV20-1	TRBJ1-5	NA	NA	CSARINGGNQPQHF	TGCAGTGCCCGTATAAATGGGGGAAATCAGCCCCAGCATTTT
TRBV5-1	TRBJ2-2	NA	NA	CASSLGRSSNTGELFF	TGCGCCAGCAGCTTGGGCAGATCTTCTAACACCGGGGAGCTGTTTTTT
TRBV7-6	TRBJ2-7	few	NA	CASSPWDLSEQYF	TGTGCCAGCAGCCCCTGGGACCTCTCCGAGCAGTACTTC
TRBV7-2	TRBJ1-2	NA	TRBD1	CASTRQQGAGGYTF	TGTGCCAGCACCCGTCAACAGGGGGCCGGGGGCTACACCTTC
TRBV29-1	TRBJ2-7	few	TRBD1	CSVEVRTGNEQYF	TGCAGCGTTGAAGTTCGGACAGGGAACGAGCAGTACTTC
TRBV21-1	TRBJ2-5	NA	NA	CASSKGDRGQETQYF	TGTGCCAGCAGCAAAGGGGACAGGGGGCAAGAGACCCAGTACTTC
TRBV7-2	TRBJ2-1	NA	NA	CASSSTRTTEQFF	TGTGCCAGCAGCTCAACCCGTACAACTGAGCAGTTCTTC
TRBV9	TRBJ1-2	NA	NA	CASSGERGAHGYTF	TGTGCCAGCAGCGGCGAAAGGGGGGCGCACGGCTACACCTTC
TRBV27	TRBJ2-2	few	NA	CASSYPSGGGGTGELFF	TGTGCCAGCAGTTACCCATCGGGGGGCGGCGGCACCGGGGAGCTGTTTTTT
TRBV5-6	TRBJ1-2	NA	NA	CASSWGVRSNYGYTF	TGTGCCAGCAGCTGGGGGGTGCGGAGCAACTATGGCTACACCTTC
TRBV6-5	TRBJ2-2	few	NA	CASSYGVRTGRAGELFF	TGTGCCAGCAGTTACGGTGTTAGGACAGGGAGGGCCGGGGAGCTGTTTTTT
TRBV27	TRBJ2-6	NA	TRBD1	CASSANPGQVLSGANVLTF	TGTGCCAGCAGCGCCAACCCGGGACAGGTCCTCTCTGGGGCCAACGTCCTGACTTTC
TRBV7-3	TRBJ2-3	few	TRBD2	CASSSPGLADTQYF	TGTGCCAGCAGCTCTCCGGGACTAGCAGATACGCAGTATTTT
TRBV6-1	TRBJ2-5	few	TRBD1	CASSIERAGGFQETQYF	TGTGCCAGCAGTATTGAAAGGGCAGGGGGATTCCAAGAGACCCAGTACTTC
TRBV5-4	TRBJ2-4	few	NA	CASSLAGLPAKNIQYF	TGTGCCAGCAGCTTGGCGGGGTTGCCTGCCAAAAACATTCAGTACTTC
TRBV29-1	TRBJ2-7	NA	NA	CSVERGRGRTYEQYF	TGCAGCGTTGAACGTGGTCGGGGGCGGACCTACGAGCAGTACTTC
TRBV18	TRBJ2-7	NA	NA	CASSPPRTAYEQYF	TGTGCCAGCTCACCACCCCGGACAGCCTACGAGCAGTACTTC
TRBV5-4	TRBJ2-3	NA	NA	CASSLEGATDTQYF	TGTGCCAGCAGCCTCGAAGGGGCCACAGATACGCAGTATTTT
TRBV6-1	TRBJ2-3	NA	NA	CASSVDFSTDTQYF	TGTGCCAGCAGTGTTGACTTCTCCACAGATACGCAGTATTTT
TRBV5-1	TRBJ2-1	few	TRBD2	CASSPPREGSGEQFF	TGCGCCAGCAGCCCCCCCAGGGAGGGGAGTGGTGAGCAGTTCTTC
TRBV5-1	TRBJ2-3	NA	TRBD1	CASSGGQGRADTQYF	TGCGCCAGCAGCGGGGGACAGGGGAGGGCAGATACGCAGTATTTT
TRBV24-1	TRBJ1-1	NA	TRBD1	CATINRDSTEAFF	TGTGCCACAATAAACCGGGACAGTACTGAAGCTTTCTTT
TRBV24-1	TRBJ2-1	NA	NA	CATSDLFTNEQFF	TGTGCCACCAGTGATTTATTTACGAATGAGCAGTTCTTC
TRBV29-1	TRBJ2-1	NA	NA	CSVEVSGVNNEQFF	TGCAGCGTTGAAGTTTCAGGCGTTAACAATGAGCAGTTCTTC
TRBV7-2	TRBJ2-4	NA	TRBD1	CASSYRGQGRGKNIQYF	TGTGCCAGCAGTTACCGGGGACAGGGCAGAGGCAAAAACATTCAGTACTTC
TRBV5-1	TRBJ2-1	many	NA	CASSFNSYNEQFF	TGTGCCAGCAGCTTTAACTCCTACAATGAGCAGTTCTTC
TRBV7-8	TRBJ1-1	NA	TRBD1	CASSLDALDIRGDTEAFF	TGTGCCAGCAGCTTAGACGCGTTGGACATCAGGGGGGACACTGAAGCTTTCTTT
TRBV5-1	TRBJ2-3	many	TRBD1	CASSSQGSTDTQYF	TGTGCCAGCAGCTCACAGGGGAGCACAGATACGCAGTATTTT
TRBV6-5	TRBJ2-3	few	NA	CASSYLTAPDTQYF	TGTGCCAGCAGTTACCTCACGGCGCCAGATACGCAGTATTTT
TRBV5-1	TRBJ1-4	few	NA	CASNPAGGLGEKLFF	TGCGCCAGCAACCCGGCGGGGGGGCTCGGTGAAAAACTGTTTTTT
TRBV20-1	TRBJ2-3	few	NA	CSADLSATDTQYF	TGCAGTGCCGACCTTAGCGCCACAGATACGCAGTATTTT
TRBV24-1	TRBJ2-7	few	NA	CATHTGRDEQYF	TGTGCCACCCATACAGGGCGAGACGAGCAGTACTTC
TRBV6-4	TRBJ2-2	few	TRBD2	CASKASGDTGELFF	TGTGCCAGCAAGGCTAGCGGAGACACCGGGGAGCTGTTTTTT
TRBV20-1	TRBJ2-1	NA	TRBD1	CSARGTGVGAYNEQFF	TGCAGTGCTCGAGGGACAGGGGTTGGGGCCTACAATGAGCAGTTCTTC
TRBV7-2	TRBJ1-6	few	TRBD1	CASSQWDSGARSLHF	TGTGCCAGCAGCCAATGGGACAGCGGTGCAAGGTCCCTCCACTTT
TRBV12-3/TRBV12-4	TRBJ2-5	few	TRBD2	CASSSWTSGGAEETQYF	TGTGCCAGCAGTTCCTGGACTAGCGGGGGGGCCGAGGAGACCCAGTACTTC
TRBV5-1	TRBJ2-5	few	NA	CASSLEQFQETQYF	TGCGCCAGCAGCTTGGAACAGTTCCAAGAGACCCAGTACTTC